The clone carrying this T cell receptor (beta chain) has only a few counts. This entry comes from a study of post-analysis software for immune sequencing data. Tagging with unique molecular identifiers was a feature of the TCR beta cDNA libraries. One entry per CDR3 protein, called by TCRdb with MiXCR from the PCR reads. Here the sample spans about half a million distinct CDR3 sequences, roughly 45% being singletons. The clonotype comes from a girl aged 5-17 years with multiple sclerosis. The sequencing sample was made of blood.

CDR3 region: CASSQDQGRSYGYTF. CDR3 in DNA: TGCGCCAGCAGCCAAGATCAGGGTAGAAGCTATGGCTACACCTTC. The rearrangement uses TRBV4-3 and TRBJ1-2, with D tentatively TRBD1 (5 bases). Trimming left V 0 bases short and J 4 bases short, with 12 bases between. The CDR3 is made up of 15 amino acids. Germline V lookup: CDR1 LGHNA, CDR2 YSLEER.